This T cell receptor beta chain is drawn from a study of long-term antiretroviral therapy in people with HIV (dated by TCRdb to 2022 to 2024). Broadly, across the study: Collection of the earliest samples took place about a decade ahead of the 2015 WHO recommendation for immediate ART, at a time when ART was typically delayed until CD4 counts fell. No cross-contamination during QIAcube processing turned up in test extractions that ran a monoclonal T-cell line alongside about 30 polyclonal samples. Whether ART initiation and durable HIV suppression were associated with changes in peripheral blood TRB repertoire composition and diversity was tested in a retrospective serial study. From some 28 adults with confirmed HIV infection, the cohort provided around 180 cryopreserved PBMC samples, gathered serially across a mean of about six years (range 1-12). Of the 30 participants with HIV, ten to eleven were female.

The immunoSEQ hsTCRB v3.0 assay was used at survey level resolution to sequence the TRB variable region. A depth of roughly 35,000-50,000 T-cell genomes per sample was targeted for TRB sequencing. Pooled TRB libraries were sequenced on an Illumina MiSeq with a v3 150-cycle kit. The source study handled its data this way. Repertoire analysis was performed in R inside a reproducible Nextflow workflow that covered QC, data transformation and analysis. LymphoSeq2, an R package for exploring AIRR-Seq data, was used to implement custom analyses. Several samples yielding fewer than 5000 total TRB sequences were excluded, leaving approximately 200 analyzed HIV repertoires. Among the approximately 190 retained HIV repertoires, some 60 were collected before ART initiation and 129 after ART initiation. Repertoires were downsampled to 5000 TRB nucleotide sequences, and summary statistics were averaged over 100 downsampling iterations. Only TRB sequences with CDR3 regions of at least seven amino acids were retained for analysis. Diversity was measured with a Shannon entropy-derived clonality score and the Gini coefficient. In the repertoire networks, any two of the top 5000 CDR3 amino acid sequences were linked whenever the two sequences differed by an edit distance of one. For TRB CDR3 amino acid sequences, GLIPH2 was used to predict antigen specificity groups and MHC restriction. Known CMV, EBV, HIV or tissue antigen associations were flagged by matching CDR3 amino acid sequences against VDJdb and McPAS-TCR. Pre-ART, post-ART and control groups were compared with Wilcoxon signed-rank tests and Holm-Bonferroni correction. TCRdb obtained this table from immuneACCESS and retained in-frame rearrangements with V and J assigned. These tables miss some clones; where compared with another copy, unresolved V genes account for less than half of the shortfall, and the remainder is unexplained. V, J and clone size are those of that table, while D and trimming were read from the DNA. The sample table shows roughly 40,000 clones, and 86% are seen once. Less than 4% of the sample rests with the top ten.

Trimming takes 1 base from V and 5 bases from J, and the germline ends sit 9 bases apart. The CDR3 has 13 amino acids, counting the end cysteine and phenylalanine. Only the CDR3 DNA is retained, 39 bases long and in frame from the first base. The germline V gene supplies CDR1 SGHAT and CDR2 FQNNGV. Participants were included only if at least one PBMC sample before ART initiation and at least two post-ART samples were available. All participants with HIV were treated in the United States of America. Before DNA extraction, cryopreserved samples of roughly 0.9-10 million PBMC were thawed and then washed. At the time of the earliest PBMC sample for each participant with HIV, ages ranged from 23 to 54 years. Per participant, PBMC samples came from 1-4 timepoints prior to ART initiation and 2-8 timepoints following ART initiation, for a median of 7 samples. For every participant, serial HIV viral load, CD4+ T-cell count, ART history and demographic data were obtained. A Qiagen kit on a QIAcube was used to extract genomic DNA from unsorted PBMC, with samples processed in batches of 12.

This clone was seen just once. Its specific antigen is unknown. Base qualities are not provided; no much larger clone lies one nucleotide away. Broader findings and caveats from the paper: The samples were dated from about 2004 to 2017, and the ART regimens that were used may be less effective than current ART regimens. The repertoire was dominated across all time points by expanded TRB clones identified before ART initiation, although this dominance was seen to fluctuate and to decrease in many PLHIV after ART. Because PBMC availability was limited, only the TCR beta chain was sequenced, with no alpha chain pairing. Narrower CDR3 length ranges were observed in HIV repertoires than in controls, and an antigen-experienced repertoire with only a slight naive shift after ART was suggested by the network structure. Inferences about post-ART repertoire changes were limited because no data were available on ART adherence, viral resistance or therapy changes. Starting ART was linked to a significant rise in TRB diversity, yet even after long-term ART the diversity remained significantly lower than in transplant donor controls. Because cell numbers in pre-ART samples were limited, unsorted PBMC were profiled instead of sorted CD4+ and CD8+ T cells.

Sequencing was performed on unsorted PBMCs, taken just before starting antiretroviral therapy. This clonotype originated in a woman younger than 35 with HIV. Here the chain combines TRBV11-2 and TRBJ2-7, with the D gene not clear enough to name. This receptor carries the CDR3 CASSLVPLHEQYF. In nucleotides, the sequence is TGTGCCAGCAGCTTAGTCCCCCTTCACGAGCAGTACTTC.